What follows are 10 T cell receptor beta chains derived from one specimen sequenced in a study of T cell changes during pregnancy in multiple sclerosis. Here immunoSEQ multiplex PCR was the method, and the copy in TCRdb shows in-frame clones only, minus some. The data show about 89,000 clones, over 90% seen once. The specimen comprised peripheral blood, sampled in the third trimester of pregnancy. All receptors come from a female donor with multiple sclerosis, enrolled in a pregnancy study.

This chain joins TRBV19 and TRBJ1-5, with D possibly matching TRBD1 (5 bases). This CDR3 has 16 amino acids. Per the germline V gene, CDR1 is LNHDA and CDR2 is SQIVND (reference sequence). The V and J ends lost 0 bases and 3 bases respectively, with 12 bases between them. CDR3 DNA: TGTGCCAGTAGTATAGAGAGACAGATTAACAATCAGCCCCAGCATTTT. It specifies CASSIERQINNQPQHF.

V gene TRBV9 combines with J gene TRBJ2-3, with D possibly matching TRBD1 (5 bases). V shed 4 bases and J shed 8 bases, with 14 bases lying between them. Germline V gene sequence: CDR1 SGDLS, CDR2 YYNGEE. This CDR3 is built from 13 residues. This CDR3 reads CASSNQGSATQYF. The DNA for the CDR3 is TGTGCCAGCAGCAACCAGGGCTCCGCTACGCAGTATTTT.

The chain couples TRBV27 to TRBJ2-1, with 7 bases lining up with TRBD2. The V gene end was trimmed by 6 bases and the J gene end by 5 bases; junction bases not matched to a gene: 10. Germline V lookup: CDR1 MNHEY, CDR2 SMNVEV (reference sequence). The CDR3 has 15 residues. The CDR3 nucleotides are TGTGCCAGCAGGACTCCTAGCGGACGCAACAATGAGCAGTTCTTC. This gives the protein CASRTPSGRNNEQFF.

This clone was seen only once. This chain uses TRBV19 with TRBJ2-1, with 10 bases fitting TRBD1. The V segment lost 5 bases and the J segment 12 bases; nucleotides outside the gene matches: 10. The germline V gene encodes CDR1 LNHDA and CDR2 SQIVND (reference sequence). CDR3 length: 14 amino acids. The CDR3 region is CASSEDRDRGMQFF. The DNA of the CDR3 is TGTGCCAGTAGTGAAGACCGGGACAGGGGAATGCAGTTCTTC. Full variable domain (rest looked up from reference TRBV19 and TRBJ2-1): DGGITQSPKYLFRKEGQNVTLSCEQNLNHDAMYWYRQDPGQGLRLIYYSQIVNDFQKGDIAEGYSVSREKKESFPLTVTSAQKNPTAFYLCASSEDRDRGMQFFGPGTRLTVL.

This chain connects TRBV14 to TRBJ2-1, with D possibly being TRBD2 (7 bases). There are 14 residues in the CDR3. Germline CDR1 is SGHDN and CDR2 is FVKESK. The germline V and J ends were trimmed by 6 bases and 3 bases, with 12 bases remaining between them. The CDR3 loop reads CASRQGLNYNEQFF. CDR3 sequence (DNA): TGTGCCAGCAGACAGGGACTAAACTACAATGAGCAGTTCTTC.

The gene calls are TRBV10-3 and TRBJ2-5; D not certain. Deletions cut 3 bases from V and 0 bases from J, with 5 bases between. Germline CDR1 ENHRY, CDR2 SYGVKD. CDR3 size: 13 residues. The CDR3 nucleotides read TGTGCCATCAGTGATGAGAACCAAGAGACCCAGTACTTC. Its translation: CAISDENQETQYF.

Here the CDR3 reads CASSGGLAGGETDTQYF. The CDR3 DNA sequence: TGCGCCAGCAGCGGGGGACTAGCGGGAGGAGAAACAGATACGCAGTATTTT. V usage is TRBV5-1 and J usage is TRBJ2-3; 15 bases line up with TRBD2. Germline CDR1 and CDR2: SGHRS and YFSETQ. With V trimmed by 4 bases and J by 3 bases, 6 bases remained unmatched. This CDR3 region has 17 residues.

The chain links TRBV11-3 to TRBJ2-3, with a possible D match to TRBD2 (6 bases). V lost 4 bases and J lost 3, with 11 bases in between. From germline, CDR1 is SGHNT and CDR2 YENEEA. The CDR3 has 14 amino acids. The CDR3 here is CASSSWGETDTQYF. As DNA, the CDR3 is TGTGCCAGCAGCTCCTGGGGGGAGACAGATACGCAGTATTTT.

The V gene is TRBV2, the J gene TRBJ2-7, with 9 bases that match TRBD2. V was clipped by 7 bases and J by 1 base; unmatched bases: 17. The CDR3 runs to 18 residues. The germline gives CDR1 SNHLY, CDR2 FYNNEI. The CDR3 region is CASIFPGPPSGMSYEQYF. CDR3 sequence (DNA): TGTGCCAGCATATTTCCCGGCCCCCCTAGCGGGATGTCCTACGAGCAGTACTTC.

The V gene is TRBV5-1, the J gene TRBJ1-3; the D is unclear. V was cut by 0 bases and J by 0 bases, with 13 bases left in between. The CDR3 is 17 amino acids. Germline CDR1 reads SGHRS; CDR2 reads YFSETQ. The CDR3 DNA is TGCGCCAGCAGCTTGGCTAGTGTCTCGAGCTCTGGAAACACCATATATTTT. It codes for CASSLASVSSSGNTIYF.